The 17 T cell receptor beta chains presented below share a single source sample, sequenced in a study of CD8 T cells in Susac syndrome. Reverse transcription of roughly 0.45 to 1 ug RNA was performed with random hexamers. Each CDR3 protein gets one entry after TCRdb re-called the immunoSEQ multiplex PCR reads with MiXCR. The data show fewer than 200,000 distinct CDR3 sequences, approximately 95% seen once. The sample was CD4+ T cells from PBMCs. The source is a human donor in good health.

The chain employs TRBV4-1 and TRBJ2-5, with 8 bases fitting TRBD2. From germline, CDR1 is MGHRA and CDR2 YSYEKL. Unmatched junction bases numbered 4, after V lost 1 base and J lost 3 bases. The CDR3 is 15 residues long. CDR3 sequence: CASSQGSGGEETQYF. CDR3 nucleotide sequence: TGCGCCAGCAGCCAAGGATCGGGGGGGGAAGAGACCCAGTACTTC.

This clonotype was detected a few times. The rearrangement joins TRBV12-3 or TRBV12-4 to TRBJ1-6; D may be TRBD1 (5 bases). V was shortened by 6 bases and J by 5 bases, with 17 bases between the two germline ends. The CDR3 runs 16 residues. CDR3 nucleotide sequence: TGTGCCAGCAGCCCCGCGGGGGGTGGAAATAATTCACCCCTCCACTTT. This gives the protein CASSPAGGGNNSPLHF.

J is TRBJ1-4 and V is TRBV12-3 or TRBV12-4; D might be TRBD1 (5 bases). V lost 0 bases and J 7 bases, leaving 6 bases between the germline ends. The CDR3 is made up of 13 amino acids. CDR3 bases: TGTGCCAGCAGTTTAGCGGGGACTGAAAAACTGTTTTTT. This translates into CASSLAGTEKLFF.

The CDR3 nucleotides are TGCAGTGCTGACAGGGCAGATACGCAGTATTTT. Translated: CSADRADTQYF. This chain links TRBV20-1 with TRBJ2-3, with TRBD1 identical over 7 bases. Germline values: CDR1 DFQATT, CDR2 SNEGSKA (reference sequence). V lost 5 bases to trimming and J lost 4 bases; unmatched junction nucleotides: 0. The CDR3 totals 11 residues.

The V call is TRBV3-1, the J call TRBJ2-3; D gene ambiguous. Germline V gives CDR1 LGHDT, CDR2 YNNKEL (reference sequence). The V and J ends lost 5 bases and 2 bases respectively, with 14 bases between them. There are 15 residues in the CDR3. The CDR3, as DNA: TGTGCCAGCAGCAGTTCAACAGAGCTCACAGATACGCAGTATTTT. As protein: CASSSSTELTDTQYF.

This chain links TRBV18 with TRBJ1-2, with 7 bases identical to TRBD1. The CDR3 length is 16 residues. V trimming: 3 bases; J trimming: 5 bases; junction bases outside the gene matches: 12. CDR1 KGHSH and CDR2 LQKENI come from the germline V gene. CDR3 region: CASSPLTGSGLYGYTF. CDR3 nucleotides: TGTGCCAGCTCACCGCTGACAGGGTCTGGTTTATATGGCTACACCTTC. Together with reference TRBV18 and TRBJ1-2, the CDR3 gives the full variable domain: NAGVMQNPRHLVRRRGQEARLRCSPMKGHSHVYWYRQLPEEGLKFMVYLQKENIIDESGMPKERFSAEFPKEGPSILRIQQVVRGDSAAYFCASSPLTGSGLYGYTFGSGTRLTVV.

The chain combines TRBV29-1 with TRBJ1-5; TRBD1 might be the D (6 bases). The CDR3 is made up of 13 amino acids. V shed 6 bases and J shed 7 bases, with 16 bases lying between them. Per germline, CDR1 SQVTM and CDR2 ANQGSEA. CDR3 sequence reads: CSVVDRAGQPQHF. For the CDR3, the DNA is TGCAGCGTCGTGGACAGAGCCGGCCAGCCCCAGCATTTT.

The chain combines TRBV19 with TRBJ1-6; 9 nucleotides agree with TRBD1. The J segment lost 10 bases and the V segment lost 5 bases, leaving 6 bases of the junction unmatched. This CDR3 is built from 14 residues. In germline, CDR1 is LNHDA, CDR2 SQIVND (reference sequence). The DNA for the CDR3 is TGTGCCAGTAGTGAGACAGGGGGTAACTCACCCCTCCACTTT. Its translation: CASSETGGNSPLHF.

The chain links TRBV2 to TRBJ2-7, with no clear D. The CDR3 runs 10 residues. The V gene's germline CDR1 is SNHLY and CDR2 FYNNEI. Trimming took off 8 bases at V and 3 bases at J, with 5 bases between the two ends. CDR3 sequence (DNA): TGTGCCAGCCAATTCTACGAGCAGTACTTC. It encodes CASQFYEQYF.

The chain has TRBV28 and TRBJ2-7; maybe TRBD2 (7 bases). V gave up 3 bases and J gave up 1 base, with 10 bases separating them. CDR3 size: 14 residues. CDR1 is MDHEN and CDR2 is SYDVKM in the germline V gene. As DNA, the CDR3 is TGTGCCAGCAGTTTGGAGGGGGGGTCCTACGAGCAGTACTTC. Translating it yields CASSLEGGSYEQYF. The whole variable domain, filled in from reference TRBV28 and TRBJ2-7, reads DVKVTQSSRYLVKRTGEKVFLECVQDMDHENMFWYRQDPGLGLRLIYFSYDVKMKEKGDIPEGYSVSREKKERFSLILESASTNQTSMYLCASSLEGGSYEQYFGPGTRLTVT.

This chain joins TRBV15 and TRBJ1-1; D not certain. The CDR3 runs to 15 residues. In germline, CDR1 is LNHNV, CDR2 YYDKDF (reference sequence). V lost 5 bases, J lost 4 bases, and 17 bases lay in between. The CDR3 protein is CATSPEAVAGTEAFF. The CDR3 nucleotides are TGTGCCACCAGCCCCGAGGCAGTGGCGGGCACTGAAGCTTTCTTT.

The rearrangement uses TRBV28 and TRBJ2-1; D is undetermined. CDR1 and CDR2 (germline): MDHEN, SYDVKM. The CDR3 consists of 14 residues. The V and J ends lost 5 bases and 2 bases respectively, with 10 bases between them. In DNA, the CDR3 is TGTGCCAGCAGTCTCTCCCCCCCCTACAATGAGCAGTTCTTC. It specifies CASSLSPPYNEQFF.

This sequence joins TRBV12-3 or TRBV12-4 and TRBJ2-2; 8 nucleotides match TRBD2. The CDR3 totals 16 residues. V was clipped by 3 bases and J by 4 bases; unmatched bases: 7. The CDR3 loop is CASSFGAGVITGELFF. As DNA, the CDR3 is TGTGCCAGCAGTTTCGGAGCGGGGGTGATCACCGGGGAGCTGTTTTTT.

The chain employs TRBV9 and TRBJ2-1; possible D gene TRBD2, 5 bases. Germline V gene sequence: CDR1 SGDLS, CDR2 YYNGEE. The V gene lost 3 bases and the J gene lost 2 bases, with 6 bases spanning the gap. The CDR3 consists of 13 residues. CDR3: CASSETTYNEQFF. The CDR3 DNA is TGTGCCAGCAGCGAGACTACCTACAATGAGCAGTTCTTC.

V usage is TRBV6-2 or TRBV6-3 and J usage is TRBJ2-7; a possible D gene is TRBD1 (6 bases). The CDR3 covers 15 residues. Trimming stripped 6 bases from V and 0 bases from J, with 15 bases between. CDR1 MNHEY and CDR2 SVGEGT come from the germline V gene. The CDR3 loop reads CASRQKTGSSYEQYF. In nucleotides, the CDR3 is TGTGCCAGCAGGCAAAAGACAGGATCCTCCTACGAGCAGTACTTC.

The sample holds one count of this clonotype. The chain is built from TRBV7-2 and TRBJ2-5; the D gene is possibly TRBD2 (6 bases). From germline, CDR1 is SGHTA and CDR2 FQGNSA. V was clipped by 5 bases and J by 10 bases, with 14 bases between them. The CDR3 spans 12 residues. The CDR3 DNA sequence: TGTGCCAGCAGCCCGGGACGGAGGGACCAGTACTTC. It is translated as CASSPGRRDQYF.

The genes are TRBV5-1 and TRBJ1-1, with 9 bases matching TRBD1. With 0 bases clipped from V and 0 bases from J, the junction kept 0 bases outside the gene matches. Germline loops: CDR1 SGHRS, CDR2 YFSETQ. The CDR3 has 15 residues. The CDR3 DNA follows: TGCGCCAGCAGCTTGGGACAGGGGGTGAACACTGAAGCTTTCTTT. Translation: CASSLGQGVNTEAFF.